This T cell receptor (beta chain) was observed in a study of PD-1 blockade in classical Hodgkin lymphoma. The overall study: Nivolumab dosed at 3 mg/kg went to patients intravenously every 2 weeks. Regarding the study as a whole: Patients who responded completely had about the same baseline diversity as newly diagnosed patients.

CDR1 and CDR2 from the germline V gene are SGHRS and YFSETQ. Trimming at V came to 0 bases and at J to 6 bases, leaving 8 bases not matched to a gene. CDR3 length: 15 residues. Method: immunoSEQ multiplex PCR; TCRdb's copy keeps in-frame clones and lacks some. In the table there are about 85,000 clones, about 93% of which are singletons. Relapse was seen in all patients after autologous stem cell transplantation, and brentuximab vedotin exposure was variable. As regards this clone: The target antigen is unknown.

Sequencing used peripheral blood mononuclear cells (PBMCs), obtained before the second cycle of nivolumab. The TCR sequence derives from a human donor with classical Hodgkin lymphoma. The chain joins TRBV5-1 to TRBJ2-7, with TRBD2 matching 8 bases. The CDR3 is CASSLASGSASEQYF. The CDR3 DNA reads as TGCGCCAGCAGCTTGGCGAGCGGGAGCGCCTCCGAGCAGTACTTC.